Reported below is one T cell receptor beta chain. Alongside a J-beta primer mix, a sample-barcoded 5' primer served in a second PCR lasting about 7 to 12 cycles. With 12 random nucleotides, a template-switch adaptor tagged each individual cDNA molecule. One entry per CDR3 protein, called by TCRdb with MiXCR from the 5' RACE reads. This sample has 1.4 million or so distinct CDR3 sequences, with less than 45% found just once. This record belongs to a study of blood T cells in healthy people across ages. V lost 1 base and J 2 bases, leaving 11 bases between the germline ends. Per germline, CDR1 MGHRA and CDR2 YSYEKL. The CDR3 contains 15 residues.

The TCR originated in a woman younger than 35 in good health. Material: blood. The chain combines TRBV4-1 with TRBJ1-1; D remains ambiguous. This CDR3 reads CASSQGLVSNTEAFF. The CDR3 DNA reads as TGCGCCAGCAGCCAAGGTCTCGTTTCAAACACTGAAGCTTTCTTT.